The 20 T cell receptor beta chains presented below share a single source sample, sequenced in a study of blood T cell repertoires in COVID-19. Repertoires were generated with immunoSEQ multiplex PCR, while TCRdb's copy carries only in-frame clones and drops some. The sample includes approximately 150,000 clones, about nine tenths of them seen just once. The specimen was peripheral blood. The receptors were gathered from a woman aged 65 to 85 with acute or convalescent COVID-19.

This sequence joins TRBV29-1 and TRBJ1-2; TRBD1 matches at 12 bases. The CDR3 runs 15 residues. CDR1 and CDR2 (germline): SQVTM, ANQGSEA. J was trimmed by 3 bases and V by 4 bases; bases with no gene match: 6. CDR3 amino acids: CSVAGDRGLDYGYTF. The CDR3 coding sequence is TGCAGCGTTGCCGGGGACAGGGGGCTTGACTATGGCTACACCTTC.

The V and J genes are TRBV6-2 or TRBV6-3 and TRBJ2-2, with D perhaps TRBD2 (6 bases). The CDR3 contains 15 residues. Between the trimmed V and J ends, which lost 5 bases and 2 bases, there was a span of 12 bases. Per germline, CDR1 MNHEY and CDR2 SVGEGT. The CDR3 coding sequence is TGTGCCAGCAGTAAACTAGCCCAAAACACCGGGGAGCTGTTTTTT. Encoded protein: CASSKLAQNTGELFF.

CDR3 nucleotide sequence: TGCGCCAGCAGCCAAGGACTGGCCGGCGGCTATGGCTACACCTTC. Translation gives CASSQGLAGGYGYTF. This chain uses TRBV4-1 with TRBJ1-2, with D hard to call. V was trimmed by 1 base and J by 4 bases, leaving 13 bases between them. CDR1 and CDR2 from the germline V gene are MGHRA and YSYEKL. This CDR3 is built from 15 residues.

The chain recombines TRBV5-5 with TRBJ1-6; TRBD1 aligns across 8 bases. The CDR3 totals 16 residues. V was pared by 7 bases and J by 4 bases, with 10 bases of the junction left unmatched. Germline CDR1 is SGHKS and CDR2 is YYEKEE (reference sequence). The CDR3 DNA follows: TGTGCCAGCGGACTACAGGGGGGAGCGTATAATTCACCCCTCCACTTT. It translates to CASGLQGGAYNSPLHF.

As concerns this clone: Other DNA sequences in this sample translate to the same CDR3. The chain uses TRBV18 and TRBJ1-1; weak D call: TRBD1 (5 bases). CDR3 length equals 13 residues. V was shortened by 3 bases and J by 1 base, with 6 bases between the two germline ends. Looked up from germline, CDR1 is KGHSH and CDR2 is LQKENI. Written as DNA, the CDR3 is TGTGCCAGCTCACCGACAGAGAACACTGAAGCTTTCTTT. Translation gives CASSPTENTEAFF.

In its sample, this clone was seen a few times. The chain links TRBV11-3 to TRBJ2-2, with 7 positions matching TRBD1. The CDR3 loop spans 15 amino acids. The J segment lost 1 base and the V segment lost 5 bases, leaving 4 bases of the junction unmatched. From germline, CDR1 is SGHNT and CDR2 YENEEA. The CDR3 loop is CASSRQGQNTGELFF. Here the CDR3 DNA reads TGTGCCAGCAGCAGACAGGGACAGAACACCGGGGAGCTGTTTTTT.

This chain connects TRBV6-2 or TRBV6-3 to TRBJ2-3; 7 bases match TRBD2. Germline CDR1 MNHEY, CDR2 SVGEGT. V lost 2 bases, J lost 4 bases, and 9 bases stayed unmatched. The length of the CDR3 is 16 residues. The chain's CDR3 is CASSYPSSTSPDTQYF. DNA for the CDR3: TGTGCCAGCAGTTACCCCTCCTCGACTAGCCCAGATACGCAGTATTTT.

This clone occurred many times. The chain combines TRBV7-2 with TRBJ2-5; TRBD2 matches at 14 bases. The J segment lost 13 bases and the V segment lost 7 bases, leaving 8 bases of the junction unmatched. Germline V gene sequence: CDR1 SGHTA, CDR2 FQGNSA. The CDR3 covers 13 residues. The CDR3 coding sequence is TGTGCCAGCAACCAGGGACTAGCGGGAGTCCCGTACTTC. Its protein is CASNQGLAGVPYF.

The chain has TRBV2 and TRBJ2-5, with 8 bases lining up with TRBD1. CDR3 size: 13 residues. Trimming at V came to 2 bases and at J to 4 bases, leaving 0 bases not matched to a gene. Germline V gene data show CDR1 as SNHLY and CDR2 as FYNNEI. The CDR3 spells CASSEQGAETQYF. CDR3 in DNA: TGTGCCAGCAGTGAACAGGGGGCAGAGACCCAGTACTTC.

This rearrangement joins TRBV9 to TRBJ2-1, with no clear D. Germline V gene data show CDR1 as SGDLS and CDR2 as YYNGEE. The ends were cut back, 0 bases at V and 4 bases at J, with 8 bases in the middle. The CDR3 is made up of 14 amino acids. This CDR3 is CASSVAGNYNEQFF. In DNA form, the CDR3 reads TGTGCCAGCAGCGTAGCAGGAAATTACAATGAGCAGTTCTTC. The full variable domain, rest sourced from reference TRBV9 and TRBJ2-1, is DSGVTQTPKHLITATGQRVTLRCSPRSGDLSVYWYQQSLDQGLQFLIQYYNGEERAKGNILERFSAQQFPDLHSELNLSSLELGDSALYFCASSVAGNYNEQFFGPGTRLTVL.

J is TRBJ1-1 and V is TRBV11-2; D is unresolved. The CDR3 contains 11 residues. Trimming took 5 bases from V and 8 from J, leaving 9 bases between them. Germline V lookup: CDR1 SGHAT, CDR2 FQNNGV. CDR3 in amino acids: CASSHRTEAFF. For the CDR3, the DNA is TGTGCCAGCAGCCATCGAACAGAAGCTTTCTTT. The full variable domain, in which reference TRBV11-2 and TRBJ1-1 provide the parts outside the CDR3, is EAGVAQSPRYKIIEKRQSVAFWCNPISGHATLYWYQQILGQGPKLLIQFQNNGVVDDSQLPKDRFSAERLKGVDSTLKIQPAKLEDSAVYLCASSHRTEAFFGQGTRLTVV.

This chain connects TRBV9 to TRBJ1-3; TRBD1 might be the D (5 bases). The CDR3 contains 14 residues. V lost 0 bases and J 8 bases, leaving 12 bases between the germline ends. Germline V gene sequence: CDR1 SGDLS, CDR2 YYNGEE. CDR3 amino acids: CASSVEGSRDTIYF. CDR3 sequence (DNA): TGTGCCAGCAGCGTAGAGGGGTCTAGGGACACCATATATTTT.

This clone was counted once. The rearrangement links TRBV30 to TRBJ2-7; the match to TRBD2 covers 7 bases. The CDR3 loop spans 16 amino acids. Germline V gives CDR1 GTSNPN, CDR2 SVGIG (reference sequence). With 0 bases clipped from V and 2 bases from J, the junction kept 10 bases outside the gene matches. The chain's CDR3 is CAWSVTRRLAAYEQYF. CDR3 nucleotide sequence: TGTGCCTGGAGTGTAACCCGGCGGCTAGCGGCCTACGAGCAGTACTTC.

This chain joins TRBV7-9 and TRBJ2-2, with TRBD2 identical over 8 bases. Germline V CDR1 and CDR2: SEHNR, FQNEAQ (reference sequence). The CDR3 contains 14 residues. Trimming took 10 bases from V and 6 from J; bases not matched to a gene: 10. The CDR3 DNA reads TGTGCCATCACAACCGGGACTAGTCCCGGGGAGCTGTTTTTT. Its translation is CAITTGTSPGELFF.

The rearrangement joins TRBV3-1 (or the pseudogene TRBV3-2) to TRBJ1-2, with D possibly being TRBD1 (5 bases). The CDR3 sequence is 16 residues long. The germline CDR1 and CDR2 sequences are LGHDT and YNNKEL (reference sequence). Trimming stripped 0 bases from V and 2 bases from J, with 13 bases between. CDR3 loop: CASSQEGRGRNYGYTF. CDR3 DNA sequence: TGTGCCAGCAGCCAAGAAGGAAGGGGCAGGAACTATGGCTACACCTTC.

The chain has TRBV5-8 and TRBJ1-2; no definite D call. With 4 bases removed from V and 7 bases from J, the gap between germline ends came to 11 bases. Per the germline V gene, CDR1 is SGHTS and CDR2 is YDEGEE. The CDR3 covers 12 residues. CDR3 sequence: CASSPQAGGYTF. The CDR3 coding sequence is TGTGCCAGCAGCCCCCAGGCGGGTGGCTACACCTTC.

The CDR3 reads CASSLRRRQGDQPQHF. The CDR3 nucleotides read TGTGCCAGTAGTCTCAGGAGGAGACAGGGAGATCAGCCCCAGCATTTT. The chain uses TRBV19 and TRBJ1-5, with 7 bases lining up with TRBD1. CDR3 length equals 16 residues. V lost 5 bases and J lost 5; bases outside the gene matches: 12. Germline values: CDR1 LNHDA, CDR2 SQIVND (reference sequence). The complete variable domain, with remaining parts taken from reference TRBV19 and TRBJ1-5, reads DGGITQSPKYLFRKEGQNVTLSCEQNLNHDAMYWYRQDPGQGLRLIYYSQIVNDFQKGDIAEGYSVSREKKESFPLTVTSAQKNPTAFYLCASSLRRRQGDQPQHFGDGTRLSIL.

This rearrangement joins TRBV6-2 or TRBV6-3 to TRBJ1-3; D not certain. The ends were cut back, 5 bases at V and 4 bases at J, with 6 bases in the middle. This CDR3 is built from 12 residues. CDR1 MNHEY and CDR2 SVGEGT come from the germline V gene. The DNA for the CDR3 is TGTGCCAGCAGTCTTACAGGAAACACCATATATTTT. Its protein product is CASSLTGNTIYF.

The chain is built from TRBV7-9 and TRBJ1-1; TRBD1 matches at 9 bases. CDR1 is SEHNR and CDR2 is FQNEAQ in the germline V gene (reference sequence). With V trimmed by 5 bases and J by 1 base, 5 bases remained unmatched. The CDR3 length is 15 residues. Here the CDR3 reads CASSPRTGANTEAFF. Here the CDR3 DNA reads TGTGCCAGCAGCCCCAGGACAGGGGCGAACACTGAAGCTTTCTTT.

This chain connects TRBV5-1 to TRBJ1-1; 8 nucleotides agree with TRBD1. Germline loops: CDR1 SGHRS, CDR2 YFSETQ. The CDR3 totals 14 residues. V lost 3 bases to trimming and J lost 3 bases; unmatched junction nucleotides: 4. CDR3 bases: TGCGCCAGCAGCTCCGGGACAGGCCACACTGAAGCTTTCTTT. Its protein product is CASSSGTGHTEAFF.